This T cell receptor beta chain was identified in a study of blood T cell repertoires in COVID-19. Overall study context: Donors in the United States, Italy and Spain gave samples during acute or convalescent COVID-19. PBMCs, B-cell-depleted T cells, or T cells were the source of the cDNA or gDNA that made up the material.

Study processing details: Estimation of nucleated cell counts was performed using reference gene primer amplification. Profiled with immunoSEQ multiplex PCR; TCRdb holds only in-frame clones, not every one. Clone size and the V and J calls come from that table; the DNA yielded D and trimming. The repertoire holds around 110,000 clones, about 82% seen once, with about a sixth in the top ten. What was sequenced was peripheral blood. The receptor comes from a man between 60 and 70 years old with active or convalescent COVID-19.

CDR3 sequence (DNA): TGTGCCAGCAGCACCAGTAGGGGGAGTGTAACCGGGGAGCTGTTTTTT. This gives the protein CASSTSRGSVTGELFF. The V call is TRBV28, the J call TRBJ2-2; maybe TRBD1 (6 bases). The V end lost 6 bases, the J end lost 5 bases, and 19 bases lay between the germline ends. The germline V gene has CDR1 MDHEN and CDR2 SYDVKM. The CDR3 has 16 residues. The full variable domain, completed using reference TRBV28 and TRBJ2-2, is DVKVTQSSRYLVKRTGEKVFLECVQDMDHENMFWYRQDPGLGLRLIYFSYDVKMKEKGDIPEGYSVSREKKERFSLILESASTNQTSMYLCASSTSRGSVTGELFFGEGSRLTVL.